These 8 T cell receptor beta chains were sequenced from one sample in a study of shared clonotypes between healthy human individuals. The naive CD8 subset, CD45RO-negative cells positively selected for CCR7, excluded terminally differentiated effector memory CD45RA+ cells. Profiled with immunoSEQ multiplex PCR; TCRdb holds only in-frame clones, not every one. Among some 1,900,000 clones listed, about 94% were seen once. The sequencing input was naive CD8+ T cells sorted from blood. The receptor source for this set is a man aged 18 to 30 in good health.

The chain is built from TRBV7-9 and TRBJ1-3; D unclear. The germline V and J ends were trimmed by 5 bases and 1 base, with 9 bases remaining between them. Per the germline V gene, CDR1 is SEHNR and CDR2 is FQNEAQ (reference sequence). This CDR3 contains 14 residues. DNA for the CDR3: TGTGCCAGCAGCCCGGTACAGTCTGGAAACACCATATATTTT. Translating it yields CASSPVQSGNTIYF.

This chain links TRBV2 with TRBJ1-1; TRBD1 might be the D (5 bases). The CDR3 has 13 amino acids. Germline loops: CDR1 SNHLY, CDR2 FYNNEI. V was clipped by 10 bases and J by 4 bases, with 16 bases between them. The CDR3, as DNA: TGTGCCATCAAGGACACTATGGGCACTGAAGCTTTCTTT. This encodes CAIKDTMGTEAFF.

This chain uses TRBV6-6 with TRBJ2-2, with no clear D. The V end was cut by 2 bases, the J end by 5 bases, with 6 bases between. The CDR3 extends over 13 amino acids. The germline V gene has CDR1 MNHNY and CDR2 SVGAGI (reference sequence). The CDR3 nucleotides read TGTGCCAGCAGTTACGTCCTAACCGGGGAGCTGTTTTTT. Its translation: CASSYVLTGELFF.

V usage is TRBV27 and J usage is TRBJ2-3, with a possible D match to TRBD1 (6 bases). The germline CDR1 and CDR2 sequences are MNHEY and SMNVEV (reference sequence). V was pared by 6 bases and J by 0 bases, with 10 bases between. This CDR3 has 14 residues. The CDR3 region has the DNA TGTGCCAGCAGCGTCAGGGGAAGCACAGATACGCAGTATTTT. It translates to CASSVRGSTDTQYF.

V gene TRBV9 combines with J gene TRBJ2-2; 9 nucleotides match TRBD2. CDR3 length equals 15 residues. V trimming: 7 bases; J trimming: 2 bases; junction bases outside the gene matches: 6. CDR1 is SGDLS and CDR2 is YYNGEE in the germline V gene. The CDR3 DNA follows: TGTGCCAGCCACCCTAGCGGGGAAAACACCGGGGAGCTGTTTTTT. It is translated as CASHPSGENTGELFF.

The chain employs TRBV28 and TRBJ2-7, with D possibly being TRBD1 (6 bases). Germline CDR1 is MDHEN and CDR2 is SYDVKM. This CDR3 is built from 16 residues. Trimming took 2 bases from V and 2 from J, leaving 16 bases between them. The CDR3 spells CASSLESGTPTYEQYF. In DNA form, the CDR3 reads TGTGCCAGCAGTTTAGAATCCGGGACACCTACCTACGAGCAGTACTTC.

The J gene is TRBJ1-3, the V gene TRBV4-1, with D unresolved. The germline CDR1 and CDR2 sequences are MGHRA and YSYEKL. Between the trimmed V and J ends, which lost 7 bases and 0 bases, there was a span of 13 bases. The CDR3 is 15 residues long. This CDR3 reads CASTLDGDSGNTIYF. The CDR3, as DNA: TGCGCCAGCACCCTGGACGGGGACTCTGGAAACACCATATATTTT.

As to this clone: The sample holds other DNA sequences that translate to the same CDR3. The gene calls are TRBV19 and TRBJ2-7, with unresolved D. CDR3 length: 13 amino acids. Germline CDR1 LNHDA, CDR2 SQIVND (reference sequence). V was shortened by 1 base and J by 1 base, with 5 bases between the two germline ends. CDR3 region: CASSIGISYEQYF. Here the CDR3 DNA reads TGTGCCAGTAGTATAGGCATATCCTACGAGCAGTACTTC.